The clone carrying this TCR beta chain was recorded at least ten times. TCRdb ran MiXCR on the 5' RACE reads and lists one entry per CDR3 protein. The sample consists of fewer than 90,000 distinct CDR3 sequences, 5% of them appearing once. The sample comes from a study of T cells of healthy individuals. The V end lost 6 bases, the J end lost 4 bases, and 17 bases lay between the germline ends. The CDR3 is made up of 15 amino acids. This receptor was obtained from a female donor in good health. The chain carries TRBV12-3 or TRBV12-4 and TRBJ2-3, with D perhaps TRBD1 (6 bases). CDR3: CASSPEEQGSDTQYF. The CDR3 DNA reads TGTGCCAGCAGCCCGGAAGAACAGGGCTCAGATACGCAGTATTTT.